These 31 T cell receptor beta chains were all obtained from the same sample, sequenced in a study of T cell repertoires and Cas9 in healthy adults. The assay was immunoSEQ multiplex PCR, and TCRdb's table has in-frame clones only and misses some. The table records approximately 23,000 clones, about 89% of them present only once. The sample comprised CD4+ effector T cells (CD127+, CD25-, CD137-, CD154-) from PBMCs; culture status not recorded. These receptors were collected from a human donor in good health.

The genes are TRBV28 and TRBJ2-3; possible D gene TRBD2, 7 bases. Germline V lookup: CDR1 MDHEN, CDR2 SYDVKM. The length of the CDR3 is 17 residues. Trimming cost V 4 bases and J 2 bases, with 19 bases left between them. The CDR3: CASSSTVGGLYTDTQYF. CDR3 DNA: TGTGCCAGCAGTTCCACTGTGGGGGGGCTTTACACAGATACGCAGTATTTT. Combining the CDR3 with reference TRBV28 and TRBJ2-3 gives the whole variable domain DVKVTQSSRYLVKRTGEKVFLECVQDMDHENMFWYRQDPGLGLRLIYFSYDVKMKEKGDIPEGYSVSREKKERFSLILESASTNQTSMYLCASSSTVGGLYTDTQYFGPGTRLTVL.

The chain uses TRBV5-4 and TRBJ2-6, with a tentative D call TRBD2 (6 bases). The germline CDR1 and CDR2 sequences are SGHNT and YYREEE (reference sequence). CDR3 length: 18 residues. Trimming stripped 0 bases from V and 0 bases from J, with 13 bases between. The CDR3 bases are TGTGCCAGCAGCTTGGTTCTTAGCGGCACCTCTGGGGCCAACGTCCTGACTTTC. Its translation: CASSLVLSGTSGANVLTF.

This chain uses TRBV28 with TRBJ2-7; TRBD1 aligns across 7 bases. The CDR3 sequence is 15 residues long. J was trimmed by 1 base and V by 4 bases; bases with no gene match: 7. Looked up from germline, CDR1 is MDHEN and CDR2 is SYDVKM. The CDR3: CASSSAGTESYEQYF. CDR3 sequence (DNA): TGTGCCAGCAGTTCGGCCGGGACAGAGTCCTACGAGCAGTACTTC. Combining the CDR3 with reference TRBV28 and TRBJ2-7 gives the whole variable domain DVKVTQSSRYLVKRTGEKVFLECVQDMDHENMFWYRQDPGLGLRLIYFSYDVKMKEKGDIPEGYSVSREKKERFSLILESASTNQTSMYLCASSSAGTESYEQYFGPGTRLTVT.

The gene calls are TRBV7-8 and TRBJ1-2; TRBD1 matches at 8 bases. From germline, CDR1 is SGHVS and CDR2 FQNEAQ. Trimming removed 8 bases from V and 5 bases from J; junction bases left unmatched: 10. This CDR3 comprises 14 residues. Here the CDR3 reads CASGVRDRSYGYTF. CDR3 coding DNA: TGTGCCAGCGGAGTCCGGGACAGGTCATATGGCTACACCTTC.

This clone came up a few times. This chain connects TRBV5-1 to TRBJ2-5, with a possible D match to TRBD2 (7 bases). Germline V gene lookup returns CDR1 SGHRS and CDR2 YFSETQ. Trimming cost V 4 bases and J 5 bases, with 12 bases left between them. The CDR3 sequence is 13 residues long. The CDR3 DNA sequence: TGCGCCAGCAGCCTAGGGGGAGGGGAGACCCAGTACTTC. Translated: CASSLGGGETQYF.

This clone was seen once. The rearrangement joins TRBV27 to TRBJ2-1, with a tentative D call TRBD2 (6 bases). This CDR3 region has 16 residues. Germline V gene data show CDR1 as MNHEY and CDR2 as SMNVEV (reference sequence). V lost 5 bases and J lost 8, with 22 bases in between. For the CDR3, the DNA is TGTGCCAGCAGTCCCCATGGACTCAACGGGGAGGATGAGCAGTTCTTC. It encodes CASSPHGLNGEDEQFF.

The J gene is TRBJ2-2, the V gene TRBV9, with D possibly matching TRBD2 (5 bases). The V and J ends lost 3 bases and 1 base respectively, with 7 bases between them. The CDR3 extends over 14 amino acids. The germline V gene encodes CDR1 SGDLS and CDR2 YYNGEE. The CDR3 is CASSARVNTGELFF. CDR3 in DNA: TGTGCCAGCAGCGCGAGGGTGAACACCGGGGAGCTGTTTTTT.

The J gene is TRBJ1-4, the V gene TRBV6-5; a possible D gene is TRBD1 (5 bases). Deletions cut 0 bases from V and 3 bases from J, with 8 bases between. The CDR3 has 15 amino acids. Germline V gives CDR1 MNHEY, CDR2 SVGAGI. The CDR3 DNA reads TGTGCCAGCAGTTACTCGGGGGGAGCTAATGAAAAACTGTTTTTT. As protein: CASSYSGGANEKLFF.

The chain employs TRBV27 and TRBJ1-1; D is uncertain. Germline values: CDR1 MNHEY, CDR2 SMNVEV (reference sequence). CDR3 length: 18 residues. V lost 10 bases to trimming and J lost 2 bases, with 29 bases between them. The CDR3: CANRERPRVDGFNTEAFF. In DNA, the CDR3 is TGTGCCAACAGAGAAAGACCGAGGGTGGATGGGTTCAACACTGAAGCTTTCTTT.

This chain connects TRBV9 to TRBJ1-4, with unresolved D. Trimming took off 4 bases at V and 2 bases at J, with 12 bases between the two ends. Germline values: CDR1 SGDLS, CDR2 YYNGEE. The CDR3 is 15 residues long. CDR3 DNA sequence: TGTGCCAGCAGCCCCCACACCACGACTAATGAAAAACTGTTTTTT. Translated: CASSPHTTTNEKLFF.

V and J are TRBV9 and TRBJ1-4; D possibly corresponds to TRBD1 (6 bases). Trimming stripped 3 bases from V and 8 bases from J, with 17 bases between. This CDR3 has 15 residues. Germline V CDR1 and CDR2: SGDLS, YYNGEE. The CDR3 region has the DNA TGTGCCAGCAGCGACTCCGGGGCAAGGGGGGAAAAACTGTTTTTT. It codes for CASSDSGARGEKLFF.

The rearrangement uses TRBV6-4 and TRBJ1-1; tentatively, D is TRBD1 (5 bases). Germline V gene lookup returns CDR1 MRHNA and CDR2 SNTAGT. The germline V and J ends were trimmed by 2 bases and 2 bases, with 9 bases remaining between them. CDR3 length: 14 amino acids. CDR3 sequence (DNA): TGTGCCAGCAGTGACCAGCAGGGAAACACTGAAGCTTTCTTT. This translates into CASSDQQGNTEAFF.

The V gene is TRBV7-6, the J gene TRBJ2-3; 10 positions match TRBD1. CDR3 length: 15 amino acids. From germline, CDR1 is SGHVS and CDR2 FNYEAQ. V trimming: 2 bases; J trimming: 5 bases; junction bases outside the gene matches: 4. The CDR3 nucleotides read TGTGCCAGCAGCTTACCTCGGACAGGGGGAGATACGCAGTATTTT. Protein product: CASSLPRTGGDTQYF.

This chain uses TRBV6-5 with TRBJ1-2; possible D gene TRBD1, 6 bases. This CDR3 region has 15 residues. V dropped 6 bases and J dropped 1 base, with 15 bases sitting between them. Germline CDR1 and CDR2: MNHEY and SVGAGI. CDR3 in amino acids: CASSGGGALNYGYTF. The CDR3 coding sequence is TGTGCCAGCAGCGGCGGGGGGGCACTTAACTATGGCTACACCTTC.

V gene TRBV14 combines with J gene TRBJ2-1; 9 nucleotides agree with TRBD2. Germline V gene lookup returns CDR1 SGHDN and CDR2 FVKESK. Trimming cost V 4 bases and J 3 bases; bases outside gene matches: 7. CDR3 size: 16 residues. As DNA, the CDR3 is TGTGCCAGCAGCCGGGGGAAGCGGGGGGACTACAATGAGCAGTTCTTC. Amino acids: CASSRGKRGDYNEQFF.

V is TRBV19 and J is TRBJ1-5; 9 positions agree with TRBD1. The CDR3 covers 12 residues. CDR1 is LNHDA and CDR2 is SQIVND in the germline V gene (reference sequence). The V segment lost 10 bases and the J segment 8 bases; nucleotides outside the gene matches: 6. This CDR3 is CATTGGLEPQHF. As DNA, the CDR3 is TGTGCCACCACAGGGGGCCTGGAGCCCCAGCATTTT.

The chain is built from TRBV30 and TRBJ1-1; D is ambiguous. The CDR3 loop spans 14 amino acids. Between the trimmed V and J ends, which lost 2 bases and 0 bases, there was a span of 10 bases. CDR1 is GTSNPN and CDR2 is SVGIG in the germline V gene (reference sequence). The CDR3 DNA sequence: TGTGCCTGGAGTAGGTTCGGCCTGAACACTGAAGCTTTCTTT. Its protein product is CAWSRFGLNTEAFF.

The V and J genes are TRBV11-2 and TRBJ2-1; D is unclear. CDR3 length: 13 amino acids. Trimming removed 2 bases at V and 9 bases at J, with 11 bases between. From germline, CDR1 is SGHAT and CDR2 FQNNGV. The CDR3 spells CASSLNLVGEQFF. The CDR3 DNA sequence: TGTGCCAGCAGCTTAAATTTAGTCGGTGAGCAGTTCTTC.

This clone was found once. The J gene is TRBJ2-2, the V gene TRBV11-3; TRBD1 agrees at 10 bases. V shed 1 base, J shed 4 bases, and the junction held 12 bases outside the gene matches. Germline CDR1 and CDR2: SGHNT and YENEEA. The CDR3 is 19 residues long. The CDR3 loop reads CASSLAGTGVQGSTGELFF. In nucleotides, the CDR3 is TGTGCCAGCAGCTTAGCGGGGACAGGGGTCCAGGGGAGCACCGGGGAGCTGTTTTTT.

CDR3 nucleotides: TGTGCCAGCAGCTTGGGCGGGATAGCTGGAAACACCATATATTTT. Protein sequence: CASSLGGIAGNTIYF. V gene TRBV5-8 combines with J gene TRBJ1-3; D is ambiguous. Germline CDR1 SGHTS, CDR2 YDEGEE. The CDR3 consists of 15 residues. V dropped 0 bases and J dropped 2 bases, with 9 bases sitting between them. Together with reference TRBV5-8 and TRBJ1-3, the CDR3 gives the full variable domain: EAGVTQSPTHLIKTRGQQATLRCSPISGHTSVYWYQQALGLGLQFLLWYDEGEERNRGNFPPRFSGRQFPNYSSELNVNALELEDSALYLCASSLGGIAGNTIYFGEGSWLTVV.

In its sample, this clone was seen a few times. This chain connects TRBV10-3 to TRBJ2-4; perhaps TRBD2 as D (6 bases). The CDR3 runs 13 residues. V lost 6 bases and J lost 5, with 11 bases in between. Germline CDR1 is ENHRY and CDR2 is SYGVKD. In DNA form, the CDR3 reads TGTGCCATCAGGTCCGGGGGACAAAACATTCAGTACTTC. Its translation: CAIRSGGQNIQYF.

A note on this clone: This CDR3 is also generated by other DNA sequences in the sample. The V call is TRBV5-1, the J call TRBJ1-4, with D maybe TRBD1 (5 bases). Trimming took 7 bases from V and 0 from J, leaving 13 bases between them. The germline gives CDR1 SGHRS, CDR2 YFSETQ. The CDR3 length is 15 residues. Here the CDR3 reads CASRPTVATNEKLFF. For the CDR3, the DNA is TGCGCCAGCCGGCCGACAGTAGCAACTAATGAAAAACTGTTTTTT.

The rearrangement links TRBV7-2 to TRBJ1-4; unclear D gene. Germline CDR1 SGHTA, CDR2 FQGNSA. The CDR3 loop spans 16 amino acids. V lost 4 bases, J lost 0 bases, and 12 bases lay in between. In DNA form, the CDR3 reads TGTGCCAGCAGCTCTCCTCGCGGTGCAACTAATGAAAAACTGTTTTTT. Its translation: CASSSPRGATNEKLFF.

The chain employs TRBV6-5 and TRBJ1-1, with D uncertain. This CDR3 has 14 amino acids. Trimming shortened V by 4 bases and J by 11 bases, and 20 bases separated the two germline ends. Germline-derived CDR1 and CDR2 are MNHEY and SVGAGI. The CDR3 reads CASSSHLWETLAFF. In DNA, the CDR3 is TGTGCCAGCAGTTCCCACCTCTGGGAGACCCTGGCTTTCTTT.

The rearrangement joins TRBV19 to TRBJ1-5; D possibly corresponds to TRBD1 (6 bases). CDR1 is LNHDA and CDR2 is SQIVND in the germline V gene (reference sequence). V was trimmed by 5 bases and J by 4 bases, leaving 15 bases between them. CDR3 size: 15 residues. The CDR3 loop reads CASSRQDLTNQPQHF. The CDR3 DNA reads as TGTGCCAGTAGTCGACAGGATTTGACGAATCAGCCCCAGCATTTT.

This chain joins TRBV4-2 and TRBJ1-1, with D unresolved. This CDR3 is 14 amino acids long. Deletions cut 2 bases from V and 4 bases from J, with 11 bases between. CDR1 and CDR2 from the germline V gene are LGHNA and YNFKEQ. In DNA, the CDR3 is TGTGCCAGCAGCCAACTCCGCGATCCCACTGAAGCTTTCTTT. Translation: CASSQLRDPTEAFF.

This chain joins TRBV28 and TRBJ1-1, with D tentatively TRBD1 (6 bases). The CDR3 contains 12 residues. Trimming took 0 bases from V and 10 from J, leaving 9 bases between them. Germline V CDR1 and CDR2: MDHEN, SYDVKM. CDR3 DNA: TGTGCCAGCAGTTTATGGGGGGGGCGAGCTTTCTTT. Amino acid sequence: CASSLWGGRAFF.

The chain links TRBV14 to TRBJ2-5; the D is unclear. The germline V and J ends were trimmed by 0 bases and 2 bases, with 10 bases remaining between them. The CDR3 extends over 15 amino acids. Germline CDR1 is SGHDN and CDR2 is FVKESK. CDR3 DNA sequence: TGTGCCAGCAGCCAAGAATATAGGAGTCAAGAGACCCAGTACTTC. Translated, it gives CASSQEYRSQETQYF.

V and J are TRBV28 and TRBJ1-2; D remains unclear. The V end was cut by 7 bases, the J end by 2 bases, with 8 bases between. CDR3 size: 12 residues. Germline CDR1 is MDHEN and CDR2 is SYDVKM. CDR3 coding DNA: TGTGCCAGCAACGGGAACAACTATGGCTACACCTTC. This codes for CASNGNNYGYTF.

CDR3 amino acids: CASSLTLLRTASYEQYF. CDR3 DNA: TGTGCCAGCAGCTTAACCCTACTTCGGACAGCTTCCTACGAGCAGTACTTC. This chain links TRBV11-2 with TRBJ2-7, with D perhaps matching TRBD1 (6 bases). The germline V gene encodes CDR1 SGHAT and CDR2 FQNNGV. Deletions cut 2 bases from V and 1 base from J, with 18 bases between. The CDR3 covers 17 residues.

The rearrangement uses TRBV6-5 and TRBJ1-4, with TRBD1 matching over 7 bases. CDR1 is MNHEY, CDR2 SVGAGI, per germline. The CDR3 runs to 15 residues. With V trimmed by 6 bases and J by 5 bases, 9 bases remained unmatched. The CDR3 spells CASRARQGSNEKLFF. DNA for the CDR3: TGTGCCAGCAGGGCGAGACAGGGTTCCAATGAAAAACTGTTTTTT.